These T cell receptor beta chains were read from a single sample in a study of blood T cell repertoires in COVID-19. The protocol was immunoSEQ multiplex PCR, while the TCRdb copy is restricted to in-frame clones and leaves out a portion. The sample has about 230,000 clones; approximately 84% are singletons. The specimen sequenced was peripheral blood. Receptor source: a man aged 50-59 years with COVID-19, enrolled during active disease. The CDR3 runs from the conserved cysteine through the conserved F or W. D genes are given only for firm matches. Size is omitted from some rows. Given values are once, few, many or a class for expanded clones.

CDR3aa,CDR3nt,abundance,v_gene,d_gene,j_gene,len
CASSIGAGGLLWNEQFF,TGTGCCAGTAGTATTGGAGCGGGGGGGCTGCTTTGGAATGAGCAGTTCTTC,-,TRBV19,TRBD2,TRBJ2-1,17
CASREGFSYEQYF,TGTGCCAGCAGGGAGGGCTTCTCCTACGAGCAGTACTTC,-,TRBV12-3/TRBV12-4,-,TRBJ2-7,13
CAWSVGRSLNTEAFF,TGTGCCTGGAGTGTCGGCAGGTCCCTGAACACTGAAGCTTTCTTT,-,TRBV30,-,TRBJ1-1,15
CAWGIGTGNNSPLHF,TGTGCCTGGGGGATCGGGACAGGGAATAATTCACCCCTCCACTTT,few,TRBV30,TRBD1,TRBJ1-6,15
CASSIGSAGGGTDTQYF,TGTGCCAGTAGTATAGGGTCCGCGGGAGGTGGAACAGATACGCAGTATTTT,-,TRBV19,TRBD2,TRBJ2-3,17
CASSPRTGWDTGELFF,TGTGCCAGCTCACCAAGGACAGGGTGGGACACCGGGGAGCTGTTTTTT,few,TRBV18,TRBD1,TRBJ2-2,16
CASKLTSPDTGELFF,TGTGCCAGCAAACTGACTAGCCCAGACACCGGGGAGCTGTTTTTT,-,TRBV2,TRBD2,TRBJ2-2,15
CASRGLNSYNEQFF,TGTGCCAGCAGGGGACTCAACTCCTACAATGAGCAGTTCTTC,once,TRBV25-1,-,TRBJ2-1,14
CASSSVGGGIQETQYF,TGTGCCAGCAGCTCCGTAGGAGGGGGCATCCAAGAGACCCAGTACTTC,-,TRBV7-2,-,TRBJ2-5,16
CASSEWLARGAGELFF,TGTGCCAGCAGTGAATGGCTAGCCCGGGGGGCCGGGGAGCTGTTTTTT,-,TRBV6-1,TRBD2,TRBJ2-2,16
CASSEATGGAYEQYF,TGTGCCAGCAGTGAAGCGACAGGGGGAGCCTACGAGCAGTACTTC,-,TRBV6-1,TRBD1,TRBJ2-7,15
CASSQEPRTGLVLHF,TGCGCCAGCAGCCAAGAACCCCGGACAGGTCTGGTCCTCCACTTT,-,TRBV4-1,TRBD1,TRBJ1-6,15
CAWELGSSGSTDTQYF,TGTGCCTGGGAACTGGGGTCTAGCGGGAGCACAGATACGCAGTATTTT,-,TRBV30,TRBD2,TRBJ2-3,16
CASSEFSSTDTQYF,TGTGCCAGCAGTGAGTTTTCTAGCACAGATACGCAGTATTTT,-,TRBV2,-,TRBJ2-3,14
CASSPAPGQGTYEQYF,TGTGCCAGCTCACCGGCTCCGGGACAGGGAACCTACGAGCAGTACTTC,-,TRBV18,TRBD1,TRBJ2-7,16
CASSLGTSGSYVDTQYF,TGTGCCAGCAGCTTAGGGACTAGCGGGAGTTATGTAGATACGCAGTATTTT,-,TRBV7-6,TRBD2,TRBJ2-3,17
CAWMRQTVTDTQYF,TGTGCCTGGATGAGACAGACAGTGACAGATACGCAGTATTTT,-,TRBV30,-,TRBJ2-3,14
CASGGDSGNTIYF,TGTGCCAGCGGTGGGGACAGTGGAAACACCATATATTTT,-,TRBV2,TRBD1,TRBJ1-3,13
CAISVGTMNQPQHF,TGTGCCATCAGTGTGGGGACAATGAATCAGCCCCAGCATTTT,-,TRBV10-3,-,TRBJ1-5,14
CASGKGLEQYF,TGTGCCAGCGGGAAGGGGCTTGAGCAGTACTTC,-,TRBV12-3/TRBV12-4,-,TRBJ2-7,11
CASSTGTFTGELFF,TGTGCCAGCAGCACCGGGACTTTCACCGGGGAGCTGTTTTTT,once,TRBV5-4,-,TRBJ2-2,14
CASSLPDRTERNEKLFF,TGTGCCAGCAGCTTACCCGATCGGACAGAGCGGAATGAAAAACTGTTTTTT,-,TRBV11-3,-,TRBJ1-4,17
CASSTREATGELFF,TGTGCCAGCAGTACGCGGGAAGCCACCGGGGAGCTGTTTTTT,-,TRBV6-5,-,TRBJ2-2,14
CASSYSTGGHTQYF,TGTGCCAGCAGTTACTCCACCGGAGGGCATACGCAGTATTTT,-,TRBV6-5,-,TRBJ2-3,14
CASRKTGGTDTQYF,TGTGCCAGCCGAAAAACAGGGGGCACAGATACGCAGTATTTT,-,TRBV9,TRBD1,TRBJ2-3,14
CASSQETANDYGYTF,TGTGCCAGCAGCCAAGAGACAGCTAACGACTATGGCTACACCTTC,-,TRBV7-9,-,TRBJ1-2,15
CASSQDSTVYEQYF,TGTGCCAGCAGCCAAGATTCAACAGTCTACGAGCAGTACTTC,-,TRBV3-1/TRBV3-2,-,TRBJ2-7,14
CASSLRVGLNTEAFF,TGTGCCAGCAGCTTACGGGTCGGGTTAAACACTGAAGCTTTCTTT,once,TRBV7-8,-,TRBJ1-1,15
CASSIDGAWRGKGNEQFF,TGTGCCAGTAGTATAGATGGGGCTTGGCGGGGGAAAGGGAATGAGCAGTTCTTC,-,TRBV19,TRBD2,TRBJ2-1,18
CASKPGGDHNSPLHF,TGTGCCAGCAAACCGGGGGGGGACCACAATTCACCCCTCCACTTT,once,TRBV27,-,TRBJ1-6,15
CASSKISGRPTGELFF,TGCGCCAGCAGCAAAATCAGCGGGAGGCCCACCGGGGAGCTGTTTTTT,-,TRBV5-1,TRBD2,TRBJ2-2,16
CASSSGLAGGPPLYEQYF,TGTGCCAGCAGCTCCGGACTAGCGGGAGGGCCCCCCCTCTACGAGCAGTACTTC,-,TRBV7-6,TRBD2,TRBJ2-7,18
CASSPDRGQGARYGYTF,TGTGCCAGCAGTCCCGACAGGGGCCAAGGGGCTAGGTATGGCTACACCTTC,-,TRBV5-6,TRBD1,TRBJ1-2,17
CASSNRGQFSNQPQHF,TGTGCCAGCAGCAACCGGGGACAGTTTAGCAATCAGCCCCAGCATTTT,-,TRBV7-3,TRBD1,TRBJ1-5,16
CAWSVVEGYGYTF,TGTGCCTGGAGTGTAGTGGAGGGGTATGGCTACACCTTC,-,TRBV30,-,TRBJ1-2,13
CASSPPLAGGSYEQYF,TGTGCCAGCAGCCCCCCTCTAGCGGGGGGTTCCTACGAGCAGTACTTC,-,TRBV28,TRBD2,TRBJ2-7,16
CASSTSGTNTGELFF,TGTGCCAGCAGCACCTCCGGGACAAACACCGGGGAGCTGTTTTTT,once,TRBV5-5,-,TRBJ2-2,15
CASSLEAAASNEQFF,TGTGCCAGCAGCTTGGAGGCAGCCGCTAGCAATGAGCAGTTCTTC,-,TRBV5-4,-,TRBJ2-1,15
CASSEVRQGQYF,TGTGCCAGCAGTGAAGTGAGACAGGGGCAGTATTTT,-,TRBV6-1,TRBD1,TRBJ2-3,12
CASSLAGSGVYSNQPQHF,TGTGCCAGTAGTTTGGCAGGGTCGGGAGTTTATAGCAATCAGCCCCAGCATTTT,-,TRBV19,-,TRBJ1-5,18
CATRGYSEGFLTNEKLFF,TGTGCCACCCGGGGGTACAGTGAAGGGTTCTTAACTAATGAAAAACTGTTTTTT,-,TRBV15,-,TRBJ1-4,18
CASTQRGGTGELFF,TGTGCCAGCACCCAAAGGGGGGGAACCGGGGAGCTGTTTTTT,-,TRBV6-5,-,TRBJ2-2,14
CASSTSGGAGNEQFF,TGTGCCAGTTCGACTAGCGGGGGGGCTGGCAATGAGCAGTTCTTC,-,TRBV19,TRBD2,TRBJ2-1,15
CASSRGQGQAYEQYF,TGTGCCAGCAGCCGGGGACAGGGGCAAGCCTACGAGCAGTACTTC,-,TRBV6-6,TRBD1,TRBJ2-7,15
CASSETGGNQPQHF,TGTGCCAGTAGTGAAACAGGGGGCAATCAGCCCCAGCATTTT,-,TRBV19,TRBD1,TRBJ1-5,14
CASSSQGPYNSPLHF,TGTGCCAGCAGTTCCCAGGGTCCCTATAATTCACCCCTCCACTTT,-,TRBV5-6,-,TRBJ1-6,15
CASSIQSNQPQHF,TGTGCCAGTAGTATACAGTCCAATCAGCCCCAGCATTTT,-,TRBV19,-,TRBJ1-5,13
CASRITGQETQYF,TGTGCCAGCAGGATCACAGGGCAAGAGACCCAGTACTTC,-,TRBV6-5,-,TRBJ2-5,13
CASSQVGASLGYTF,TGTGCCAGCAGCCAGGTGGGGGCCTCTCTTGGCTACACCTTC,-,TRBV3-1/TRBV3-2,-,TRBJ1-2,14
CASTRRGARNTEAFF,TGTGCCAGCACCCGACGGGGGGCCAGGAACACTGAAGCTTTCTTT,-,TRBV6-5,-,TRBJ1-1,15
CASSYKGQSYYEQYF,TGTGCCAGCAGTTACAAAGGACAGAGCTACTACGAGCAGTACTTC,-,TRBV6-5,-,TRBJ2-7,15
CASSGGYNSPLHF,TGTGCCAGCAGTGGAGGGTATAATTCACCCCTCCACTTT,-,TRBV2,-,TRBJ1-6,13
CASSPSGDEQYF,TGTGCCAGCTCACCATCAGGGGACGAGCAGTACTTC,-,TRBV18,-,TRBJ2-7,12
CASSLGQGNTIYF,TGTGCCAGCAGCTTAGGACAGGGAAACACCATATATTTT,-,TRBV7-9,-,TRBJ1-3,13